Shown below are 22 T cell receptor beta chains from a single sample sequenced in a study of OX40 agonist ivuxolimab in advanced cancers. The protocol used for the library was the immunoSEQ multiplex PCR assay. The source is immuneACCESS, and TCRdb retained only in-frame sequences with V and J called. Part of the clones is not carried over; for the studies checked, unresolved V genes explain less than half of this, and the remainder is unexplained. The sample has tens of thousands of clones on record, 90% of them singletons. Of the sample, approximately 1.8% is held by the ten largest clones. Sequencing used CD4+ or CD8+ T cells sorted from blood, obtained in a trial of the OX40 agonist ivuxolimab. The receptors originated from an adult with an advanced solid tumor such as melanoma, head and neck, liver or kidney cancer.

The gene calls are TRBV10-2 and TRBJ2-7; 8 nucleotides align to TRBD2. CDR3 length: 13 residues. V was pared by 8 bases and J by 1 base, with 4 bases of the junction left unmatched. The germline CDR1 and CDR2 sequences are WSHSY and SAAADI. The CDR3 DNA follows: TGCGCCAGCGGAGCGGGAGCATCCTACGAGCAGTACTTC. Its translation is CASGAGASYEQYF.

V and J are TRBV11-3 and TRBJ2-4; a possible D gene is TRBD1 (6 bases). CDR1 SGHNT and CDR2 YENEEA come from the germline V gene. The germline V and J ends were trimmed by 5 bases and 1 base, with 18 bases remaining between them. This CDR3 spans 17 amino acids. CDR3 sequence: CASSPWIYQGAKNIQYF. The DNA of the CDR3 is TGTGCCAGCAGCCCTTGGATTTACCAGGGGGCCAAAAACATTCAGTACTTC.

V gene TRBV5-6 combines with J gene TRBJ2-7, with D perhaps assigned TRBD1 or TRBD2 (6 bases each). In germline, CDR1 is SGHDT, CDR2 YYEEEE. V gave up 4 bases and J gave up 0 bases, with 14 bases separating them. This CDR3 is 15 amino acids long. The CDR3 DNA reads TGTGCCAGCAGCCCCTTAGGGGGGAGCTCCTACGAGCAGTACTTC. Protein: CASSPLGGSSYEQYF.

V is TRBV9 and J is TRBJ2-1, with 15 bases that match TRBD2. This CDR3 region has 15 residues. CDR1 is SGDLS and CDR2 is YYNGEE in the germline V gene. After removal of 3 bases from V and 7 bases from J, the junction contained 2 bases not matched to a gene. The CDR3 DNA reads as TGTGCCAGCAGCGCCGGGACTAGCGGGAGGAATGAGCAGTTCTTC. Translated, it gives CASSAGTSGRNEQFF.

The V call is TRBV11-3, the J call TRBJ2-3, with D unresolved. V lost 3 bases, J lost 5 bases, and 6 bases lay in between. Per the germline V gene, CDR1 is SGHNT and CDR2 is YENEEA. The CDR3 spans 12 residues. This CDR3 is CASSFRGDTQYF. The CDR3 DNA follows: TGTGCCAGCAGCTTTCGCGGAGATACGCAGTATTTT. Combining the CDR3 with reference TRBV11-3 and TRBJ2-3 gives the whole variable domain EAGVVQSPRYKIIEKKQPVAFWCNPISGHNTLYWYLQNLGQGPELLIRYENEEAVDDSQLPKDRFSAERLKGVDSTLKIQPAELGDSAVYLCASSFRGDTQYFGPGTRLTVL.

This rearrangement joins TRBV5-1 to TRBJ2-3, with 7 nucleotides matching TRBD1. V lost 0 bases and J lost 4; bases outside the gene matches: 8. Germline V gives CDR1 SGHRS, CDR2 YFSETQ. The CDR3 is made up of 16 amino acids. Here the CDR3 reads CASSLEGDSSADTQYF. The CDR3 DNA reads as TGCGCCAGCAGCTTGGAGGGGGACAGTTCTGCAGATACGCAGTATTTT.

The gene calls are TRBV18 and TRBJ2-1; D is possibly TRBD2 (9 bases). Trimming cost V 6 bases and J 9 bases, with 21 bases left between them. The CDR3 covers 15 residues. Germline lookup yields CDR1 KGHSH and CDR2 LQKENI. The CDR3 sequence: CASSPGGGGAGEQFF. DNA of the CDR3: TGTGCCAGCTCCCCAGGGGGCGGGGGGGCTGGTGAGCAGTTCTTC.

The V call is TRBV2, the J call TRBJ1-2; D unclear. Germline CDR1 and CDR2: SNHLY and FYNNEI. Trimming pared 4 bases from V and 7 bases from J, leaving 4 bases between. This CDR3 has 10 amino acids. The CDR3 region has the DNA TGTGCCAGCAGTGGCGCTGGCTACACCTTC. Translation: CASSGAGYTF.

The chain employs TRBV9 and TRBJ2-5; 16 bases match TRBD2. V shed 4 bases and J 0 bases; nucleotides not matched to a gene: 12. Germline-derived CDR1 and CDR2 are SGDLS and YYNGEE. The CDR3 runs 20 residues. CDR3 loop: CASSPQGLAGGNVYQETQYF. The CDR3 nucleotides are TGTGCCAGCAGCCCACAGGGACTAGCGGGGGGGAATGTCTACCAAGAGACCCAGTACTTC.

This clone has just one count. The V and J genes are TRBV5-4 and TRBJ1-1; perhaps TRBD1 as D (5 bases). CDR1 is SGHNT, CDR2 YYREEE, per germline (reference sequence). The CDR3 runs 14 residues. The germline V and J ends were trimmed by 4 bases and 6 bases, with 16 bases remaining between them. The CDR3 spells CASSQQTLGAEAFF. CDR3 in DNA: TGTGCCAGCAGCCAACAGACCTTGGGGGCTGAAGCTTTCTTT.

The chain links TRBV19 to TRBJ1-4, with TRBD1 as a possible D gene (6 bases). CDR1 is LNHDA and CDR2 is SQIVND in the germline V gene (reference sequence). The CDR3 runs 16 residues. Trimming shortened V by 4 bases and J by 8 bases, and 20 bases separated the two germline ends. CDR3 nucleotides: TGTGCCAGTAGTACAAGGCTCGCGGGGGGCCGAGAAAAACTGTTTTTT. Encoded protein: CASSTRLAGGREKLFF.

J is TRBJ2-5 and V is TRBV5-1; unclear D gene. Germline V gene sequence: CDR1 SGHRS, CDR2 YFSETQ. The V and J ends lost 0 bases and 0 bases respectively, with 9 bases between them. The CDR3 runs 15 residues. CDR3 nucleotide sequence: TGCGCCAGCAGCTTGGTCAGTTCTTACCAAGAGACCCAGTACTTC. This codes for CASSLVSSYQETQYF. Looking up the rest from reference TRBV5-1 and TRBJ2-5 gives the full variable domain: KAGVTQTPRYLIKTRGQQVTLSCSPISGHRSVSWYQQTPGQGLQFLFEYFSETQRNKGNFPGRFSGRQFSNSRSEMNVSTLELGDSALYLCASSLVSSYQETQYFGPGTRLLVL.

The V and J genes are TRBV4-2 and TRBJ1-6; no definite D call. Germline V lookup: CDR1 LGHNA, CDR2 YNFKEQ. The CDR3 sequence is 21 residues long. V gave up 4 bases and J gave up 0 bases, with 25 bases separating them. The CDR3 DNA is TGTGCCAGCAGCCCCATTGCGGGAAGGAACCAAGTCGGCTCCTATAATTCACCCCTCCACTTT. The encoded protein is CASSPIAGRNQVGSYNSPLHF.

V gene TRBV19 combines with J gene TRBJ1-2, with D unclear. This CDR3 comprises 15 residues. The germline CDR1 and CDR2 sequences are LNHDA and SQIVND (reference sequence). The V end was cut by 0 bases, the J end by 2 bases, with 10 bases between. The CDR3 DNA sequence: TGTGCCAGTAGTATAGATCTGCAGACGAACTATGGCTACACCTTC. It codes for CASSIDLQTNYGYTF.

For the CDR3, the DNA is TGCGCCAGCAGCGCAGGGGGGACTAGTAGGGAGACCCAGTACTTC. Residues: CASSAGGTSRETQYF. The V gene is TRBV4-1, the J gene TRBJ2-5; weak D call: TRBD2 (8 bases). Germline CDR1 and CDR2: MGHRA and YSYEKL. The V gene lost 5 bases and the J gene lost 5 bases, with 18 bases spanning the gap. The CDR3 length is 15 residues.

This clone was seen a single time. The junction differs from germline at one of its ends, possibly a read error. The rearrangement joins TRBV19 to TRBJ2-7; no clear D gene. This CDR3 spans 13 amino acids. Germline loops: CDR1 LNHDA, CDR2 SQIVND (reference sequence). The DNA for the CDR3 is TGTGCCAGTAGCCGCTCCGACTCCGACGAGCAGTACTTC. Protein: CASSRSDSDEQYF.

The chain joins TRBV19 to TRBJ1-1; 8 bases fit TRBD1. The CDR3 runs 15 residues. CDR1 and CDR2 from the germline V gene are LNHDA and SQIVND (reference sequence). The junction had 10 bases not matched to a gene; V was cut back by 5 bases and J by 5 bases. The CDR3, as DNA: TGTGCCAGTAGTCACGACAGGGGCGGTAGGACTGAAGCTTTCTTT. It yields the protein CASSHDRGGRTEAFF. The variable domain in full, completed from reference TRBV19 and TRBJ1-1, reads DGGITQSPKYLFRKEGQNVTLSCEQNLNHDAMYWYRQDPGQGLRLIYYSQIVNDFQKGDIAEGYSVSREKKESFPLTVTSAQKNPTAFYLCASSHDRGGRTEAFFGQGTRLTVV.

In nucleotides, the CDR3 is TGCGCCAGCAGCTTAACAGATCCAAACTATGGCTACACCTTC. Translating it yields CASSLTDPNYGYTF. The V and J genes are TRBV5-1 and TRBJ1-2; D call uncertain. V lost 2 bases and J lost 2, with 10 bases in between. The CDR3 has 14 amino acids. In germline, CDR1 is SGHRS, CDR2 YFSETQ.

This chain uses TRBV6-5 with TRBJ1-5; D is uncertain. V was cut by 6 bases and J by 6 bases, with 6 bases left in between. The CDR3 loop spans 11 amino acids. The germline V gene encodes CDR1 MNHEY and CDR2 SVGAGI. The CDR3 is CASSPSQPQHF. The CDR3 DNA is TGTGCCAGCAGCCCTAGTCAGCCCCAGCATTTT.

V is TRBV7-9 and J is TRBJ2-3; 8 nucleotides align to TRBD2. The V segment lost 6 bases and the J segment 1 base; nucleotides outside the gene matches: 9. Germline V gene lookup returns CDR1 SEHNR and CDR2 FQNEAQ (reference sequence). The CDR3 loop spans 16 amino acids. CDR3 loop: CASSSPGRGGTDTQYF. CDR3 nucleotide sequence: TGTGCCAGCAGTTCACCAGGGCGGGGGGGCACAGATACGCAGTATTTT. The whole variable domain, remainder taken from reference TRBV7-9 and TRBJ2-3, is DTGVSQNPRHKITKRGQNVTFRCDPISEHNRLYWYRQTLGQGPEFLTYFQNEAQLEKSRLLSDRFSAERPKGSFSTLEIQRTEQGDSAMYLCASSSPGRGGTDTQYFGPGTRLTVL.

Worth noting for this clone: Other DNA sequences in the same sample also yield this CDR3. The chain combines TRBV28 with TRBJ1-1, with D possibly TRBD1 on 5 matching bases. V lost 6 bases to trimming and J lost 1 base, with 12 bases between them. Per germline, CDR1 MDHEN and CDR2 SYDVKM. This CDR3 region has 14 residues. The CDR3 DNA reads as TGTGCCAGCAGCCTCAGGAGGGGGAACACTGAAGCTTTCTTT. Its protein is CASSLRRGNTEAFF.

The chain links TRBV6-5 to TRBJ2-1, with 7 bases identical to TRBD2. The CDR3 loop spans 14 amino acids. CDR1 MNHEY and CDR2 SVGAGI come from the germline V gene. The J segment lost 5 bases and the V segment lost 6 bases, leaving 7 bases of the junction unmatched. The CDR3: CASSKSGADNEQFF. DNA of the CDR3: TGTGCCAGCAGCAAAAGCGGGGCCGACAATGAGCAGTTCTTC.